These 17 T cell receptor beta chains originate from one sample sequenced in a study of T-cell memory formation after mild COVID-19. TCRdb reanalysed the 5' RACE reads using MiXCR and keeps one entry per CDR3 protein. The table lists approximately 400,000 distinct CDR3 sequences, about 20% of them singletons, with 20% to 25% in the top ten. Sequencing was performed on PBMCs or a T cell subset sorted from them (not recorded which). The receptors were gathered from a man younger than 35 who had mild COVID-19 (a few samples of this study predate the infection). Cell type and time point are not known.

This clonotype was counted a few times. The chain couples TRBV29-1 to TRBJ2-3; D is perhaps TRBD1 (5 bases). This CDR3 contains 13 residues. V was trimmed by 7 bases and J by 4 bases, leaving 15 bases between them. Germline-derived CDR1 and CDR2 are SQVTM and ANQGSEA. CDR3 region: CSATGGTADTQYF. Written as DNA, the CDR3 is TGCAGCGCAACAGGTGGAACAGCAGATACGCAGTATTTT.

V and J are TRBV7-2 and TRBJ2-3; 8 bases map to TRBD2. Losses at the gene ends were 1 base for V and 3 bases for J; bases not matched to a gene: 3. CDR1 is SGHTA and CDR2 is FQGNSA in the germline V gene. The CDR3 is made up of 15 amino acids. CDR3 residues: CASSLDGGATDTQYF. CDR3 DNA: TGTGCCAGCAGCTTAGACGGGGGGGCTACAGATACGCAGTATTTT.

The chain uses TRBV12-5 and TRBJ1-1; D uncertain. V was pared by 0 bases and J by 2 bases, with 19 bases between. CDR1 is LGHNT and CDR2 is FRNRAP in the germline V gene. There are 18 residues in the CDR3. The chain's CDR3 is CASGLVTGLALGNTEAFF. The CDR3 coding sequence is TGTGCTAGTGGTTTGGTAACGGGCCTCGCTCTGGGAAACACTGAAGCTTTCTTT.

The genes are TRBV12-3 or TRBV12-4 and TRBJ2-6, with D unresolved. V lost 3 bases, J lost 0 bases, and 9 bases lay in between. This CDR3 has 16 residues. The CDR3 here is CASSFPASSGANVLTF. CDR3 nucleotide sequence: TGTGCCAGCAGTTTCCCCGCCAGCTCTGGGGCCAACGTCCTGACTTTC.

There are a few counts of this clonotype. The CDR3 DNA follows: TGCGCCAGCAGCCAAGATCGGCGGACTGGGGCCAACGTCCTGACTTTC. The encoded protein is CASSQDRRTGANVLTF. This chain uses TRBV4-3 with TRBJ2-6; D is ambiguous. CDR3 length equals 16 residues. CDR1 and CDR2 from the germline V gene are LGHNA and YSLEER. V was trimmed by 0 bases and J by 2 bases, leaving 8 bases between them.

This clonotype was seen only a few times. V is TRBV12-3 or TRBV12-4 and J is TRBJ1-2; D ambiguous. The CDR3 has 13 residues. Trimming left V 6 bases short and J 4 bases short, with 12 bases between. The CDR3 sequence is CASSLGSGYGYTF. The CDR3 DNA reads TGTGCCAGCAGCTTGGGCTCCGGCTATGGCTACACCTTC.

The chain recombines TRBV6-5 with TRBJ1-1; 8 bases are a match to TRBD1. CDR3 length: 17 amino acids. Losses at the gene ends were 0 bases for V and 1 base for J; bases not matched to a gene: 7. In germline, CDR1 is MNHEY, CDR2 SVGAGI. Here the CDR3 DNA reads TGTGCCAGCAGTTACTCGTGGGACAGGACGTCGAACACTGAAGCTTTCTTT. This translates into CASSYSWDRTSNTEAFF.

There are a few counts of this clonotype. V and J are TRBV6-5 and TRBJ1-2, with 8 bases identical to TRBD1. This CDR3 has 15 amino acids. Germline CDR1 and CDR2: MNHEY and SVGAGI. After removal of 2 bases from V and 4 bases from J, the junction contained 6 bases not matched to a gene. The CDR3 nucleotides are TGTGCCAGCAGTTACCGAGGACAGGGAGTCTATGGCTACACCTTC. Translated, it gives CASSYRGQGVYGYTF.

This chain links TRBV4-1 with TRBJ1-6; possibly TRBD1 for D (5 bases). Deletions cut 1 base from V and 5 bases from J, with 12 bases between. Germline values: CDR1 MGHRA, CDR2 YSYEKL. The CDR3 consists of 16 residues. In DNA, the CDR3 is TGCGCCAGCAGCCAAGGGTGGGGGGGGGATAATTCACCCCTCCACTTT. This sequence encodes CASSQGWGGDNSPLHF.

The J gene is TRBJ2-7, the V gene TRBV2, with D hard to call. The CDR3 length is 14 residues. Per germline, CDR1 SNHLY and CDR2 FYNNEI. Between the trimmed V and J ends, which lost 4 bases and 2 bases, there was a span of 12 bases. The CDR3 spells CASSANGATYEQYF. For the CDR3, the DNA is TGTGCCAGCAGTGCGAACGGAGCCACCTACGAGCAGTACTTC.

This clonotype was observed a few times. The CDR3 is CSVAAGYRETQYF. The DNA of the CDR3 is TGCAGCGTTGCTGCGGGGTATAGAGAGACCCAGTACTTC. The rearrangement joins TRBV29-1 to TRBJ2-5, with TRBD2 as a possible D gene (6 bases). Germline CDR1 SQVTM, CDR2 ANQGSEA. Trimming removed 4 bases from V and 4 bases from J, with 13 bases in between. CDR3 length: 13 residues.

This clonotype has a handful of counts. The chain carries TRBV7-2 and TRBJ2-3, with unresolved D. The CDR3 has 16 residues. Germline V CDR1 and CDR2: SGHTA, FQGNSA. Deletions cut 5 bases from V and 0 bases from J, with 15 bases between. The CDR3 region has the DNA TGTGCCAGCAGCCTACTCGTTTTGTTTAGCACAGATACGCAGTATTTT. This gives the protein CASSLLVLFSTDTQYF.

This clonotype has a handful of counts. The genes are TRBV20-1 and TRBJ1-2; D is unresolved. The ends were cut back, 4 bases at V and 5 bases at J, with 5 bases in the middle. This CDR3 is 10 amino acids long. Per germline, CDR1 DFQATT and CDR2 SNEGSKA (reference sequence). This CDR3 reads CSAKDYGYTF. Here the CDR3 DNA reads TGCAGTGCTAAGGATTATGGCTACACCTTC.

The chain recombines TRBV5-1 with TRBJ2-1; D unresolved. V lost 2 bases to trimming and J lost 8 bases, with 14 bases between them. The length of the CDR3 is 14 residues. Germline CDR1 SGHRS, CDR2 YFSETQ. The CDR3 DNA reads TGCGCCAGCAGCTTAGGACGGCCTGACGATGAGCAGTTCTTC. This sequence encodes CASSLGRPDDEQFF.

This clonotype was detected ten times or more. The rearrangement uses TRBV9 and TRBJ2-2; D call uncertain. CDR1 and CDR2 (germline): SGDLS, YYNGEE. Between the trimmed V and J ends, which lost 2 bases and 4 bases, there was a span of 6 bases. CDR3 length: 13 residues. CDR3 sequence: CASSVYITGELFF. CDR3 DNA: TGTGCCAGCAGCGTCTACATCACCGGGGAGCTGTTTTTT.

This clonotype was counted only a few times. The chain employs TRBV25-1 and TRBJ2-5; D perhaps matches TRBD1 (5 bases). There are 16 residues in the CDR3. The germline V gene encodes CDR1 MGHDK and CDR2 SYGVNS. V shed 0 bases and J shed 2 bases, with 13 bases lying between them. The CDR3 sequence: CASSEYQGSLQETQYF. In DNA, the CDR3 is TGTGCCAGCAGTGAATATCAGGGCAGTTTGCAAGAGACCCAGTACTTC.

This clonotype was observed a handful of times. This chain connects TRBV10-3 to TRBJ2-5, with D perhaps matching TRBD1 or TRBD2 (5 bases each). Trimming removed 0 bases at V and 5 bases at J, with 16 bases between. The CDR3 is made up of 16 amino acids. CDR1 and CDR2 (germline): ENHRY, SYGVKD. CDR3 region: CAISESSGGARETQYF. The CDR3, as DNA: TGTGCCATCAGTGAGTCGAGTGGGGGTGCTCGGGAGACCCAGTACTTC.